This T cell receptor beta chain was recovered during a study of CD8 T cells in Susac syndrome. The germline gives CDR1 LNHDA, CDR2 SQIVND (reference sequence). The length of the CDR3 is 14 residues. The V gene end was trimmed by 11 bases and the J gene end by 4 bases; junction bases not matched to a gene: 8. TCR beta was sequenced from blood CD8+ and CD4+ T cells. The multiple sclerosis controls, all treatment-naive patients, had relapsing-remitting disease that was stable or active. FACS enriched CD8+ TEMRA cells, while bulk CD8+ and CD4+ were negatively isolated. RNA was extracted with the RNeasy kit, and a quantity of about 0.45 to 1 ug was reverse transcribed using random hexamers. Coverage of TCR beta CDR3 amplification by immunoSEQ multiplex PCR extended to 54 Vbeta and 13 Jbeta. TCRdb fed the immunoSEQ multiplex PCR reads into MiXCR, producing one record per CDR3 protein. In the table there are about 200,000 distinct CDR3 sequences, 80% to 95% of which are singletons.

The specimen sequenced was CD8+ T cells from PBMCs. The receptor was isolated from a human donor with multiple sclerosis. This chain links TRBV19 with TRBJ2-2; 9 bases line up with TRBD1. CDR3 DNA: TGTGCCGTTACAGGGGGCGCGAGCACCGGGGAGCTGTTTTTT. Translated, it gives CAVTGGASTGELFF.